Sequencing of this TCR beta chain was carried out in a study of coeliac disease. Broader study findings: The authors considered this approach unsuitable for unbiased detection of gliadin-specific T cells. TRB repertoires were largely private, with most amino acid sequences found in only one sample. Active celiac intraepithelial and lamina propria samples had lower TRB and TRG clonality than control samples.

A note on this clone: No antigen is known for it.

The assay was immunoSEQ multiplex PCR, and TCRdb's table has in-frame clones only and misses some. The table shows several thousand clones, with less than 65% occurring only once. Looked up from germline, CDR1 is SGHNT and CDR2 is YYREEE (reference sequence). This CDR3 region has 13 residues. With 4 bases removed from V and 5 bases from J, the gap between germline ends came to 12 bases. The sequence derives from a woman aged 60 to 75 with active celiac disease. The sequenced sample was lamina propria lymphocytes from the gut. The chain combines TRBV5-4 with TRBJ1-2; D not resolved. Here the CDR3 reads CASSPLSGYGYTF. The CDR3, as DNA: TGTGCCAGCAGCCCCCTTTCGGGTTATGGCTACACCTTC.